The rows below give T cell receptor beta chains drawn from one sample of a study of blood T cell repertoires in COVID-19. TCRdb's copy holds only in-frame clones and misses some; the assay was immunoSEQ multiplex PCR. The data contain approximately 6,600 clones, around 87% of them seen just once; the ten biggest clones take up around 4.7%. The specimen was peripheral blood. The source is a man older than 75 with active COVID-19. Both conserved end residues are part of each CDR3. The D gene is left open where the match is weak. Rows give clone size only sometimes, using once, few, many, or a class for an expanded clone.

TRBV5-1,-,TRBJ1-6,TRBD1,CASSTGQGNSPLHF,TGCGCCAGCAGCACAGGACAGGGTAATTCACCCCTCCACTTT
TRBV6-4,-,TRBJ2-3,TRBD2,CASSVGTTSTDTQYF,TGTGCCAGCAGTGTCGGGACTACTAGCACAGATACGCAGTATTTT
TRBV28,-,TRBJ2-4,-,CASSPAEGLAKNIQYF,TGTGCCAGCAGCCCCGCGGAGGGATTAGCCAAAAACATTCAGTACTTC
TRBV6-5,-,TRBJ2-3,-,CASSLDRVDTQYF,TGTGCCAGCTCCCTTGACCGGGTAGATACGCAGTATTTT
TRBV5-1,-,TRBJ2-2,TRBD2,CASKGGGTADTGELFF,TGCGCCAGCAAAGGCGGGGGGACCGCGGACACCGGGGAGCTGTTTTTT
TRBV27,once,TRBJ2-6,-,CASSFQASGANVLTF,TGTGCCAGCAGTTTTCAGGCGTCGGGGGCCAACGTCCTGACTTTC
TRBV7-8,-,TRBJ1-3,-,CASRSGGVSVSGNTIYF,TGTGCCAGCAGATCCGGGGGGGTTTCAGTCTCTGGAAACACCATATATTTT
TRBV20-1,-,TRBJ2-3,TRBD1,CSASSRTGQDTQYF,TGCAGTGCTAGTAGTCGGACAGGTCAAGATACGCAGTATTTT
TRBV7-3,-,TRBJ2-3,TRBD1,CASSFRTGTDTQYF,TGTGCCAGCAGCTTTCGGACAGGGACAGATACGCAGTATTTT
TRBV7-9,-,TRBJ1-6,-,CASSLLAENNSPLHF,TGTGCCAGCAGCTTATTAGCGGAAAATAATTCACCCCTCCACTTT
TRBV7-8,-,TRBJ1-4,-,CASSLFQQLNEKLFF,TGTGCCAGCAGCTTATTTCAACAGCTTAATGAAAAACTGTTTTTT
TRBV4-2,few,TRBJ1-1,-,CASSQDRVGAFF,TGTGCCAGCAGCCAAGACCGGGTGGGAGCTTTCTTT
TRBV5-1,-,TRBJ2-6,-,CASSSVARVDFEYSGANVLTF,TGCGCCAGCAGCTCCGTCGCGAGGGTAGATTTTGAATACTCTGGGGCCAACGTCCTGACTTTC
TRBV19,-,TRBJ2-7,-,CASSATLQFSRNF,TGTGCCAGTAGTGCGACACTTCAATTCTCCCGGAACTTC
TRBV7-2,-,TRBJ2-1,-,CASSLFPRATPPGEQFF,TGTGCCAGCAGCTTATTTCCCAGGGCCACACCACCCGGGGAGCAGTTCTTC
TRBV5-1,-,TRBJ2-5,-,CASSLEGSGRQETQYF,TGCGCCAGCAGCTTGGAGGGGAGCGGGCGTCAAGAGACCCAGTACTTC
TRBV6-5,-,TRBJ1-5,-,CASGQIRSNQPQHF,TGTGCCAGCGGGCAAATACGTAGCAATCAGCCCCAGCATTTT
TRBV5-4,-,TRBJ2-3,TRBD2,CASSLDQTSGATDTQYF,TGTGCCAGCAGCTTGGATCAGACTAGCGGGGCCACAGATACGCAGTATTTT
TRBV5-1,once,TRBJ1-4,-,CASTGELPNEKLFF,TGCGCCAGCACCGGGGAACTGCCTAATGAAAAACTGTTTTTT
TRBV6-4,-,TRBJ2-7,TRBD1,CASTTGTGLYEQYF,TGTGCCAGCACCACCGGGACAGGGCTCTACGAGCAGTACTTC
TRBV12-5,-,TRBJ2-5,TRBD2,CASGLYAGGPQETQYF,TGTGCTAGTGGTTTGTACGCGGGAGGGCCACAAGAGACCCAGTACTTC
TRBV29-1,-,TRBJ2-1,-,CSVEGRGGYNEQFF,TGCAGCGTTGAAGGCAGGGGAGGGTACAATGAGCAGTTCTTC
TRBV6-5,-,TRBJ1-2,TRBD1,CASTRQGPYGYTF,TGTGCCAGCACCAGACAGGGGCCCTATGGCTACACCTTC
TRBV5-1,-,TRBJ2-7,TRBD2,CASSPGGYEQYF,TGCGCCAGCAGCCCGGGGGGATACGAGCAGTACTTC
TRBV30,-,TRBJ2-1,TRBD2,CAWSRLRTSGRSSYNEQFF,TGTGCCTGGAGCCGTCTCCGGACTAGCGGGAGGAGCTCCTACAATGAGCAGTTCTTC
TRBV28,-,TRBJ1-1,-,CASSLSKGGSAFF,TGTGCCAGCAGTTTGAGTAAAGGGGGATCGGCTTTCTTT
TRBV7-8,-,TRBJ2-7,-,CASSLRDWSVEQYF,TGTGCCAGCAGCCTCCGGGACTGGAGTGTGGAGCAGTACTTC
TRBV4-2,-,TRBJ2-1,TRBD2,CASSQASGGTGEQFF,TGTGCCAGCAGCCAAGCATCGGGAGGAACTGGTGAGCAGTTCTTC
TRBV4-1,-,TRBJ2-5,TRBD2,CASSQAAGVGETQYF,TGCGCCAGCAGCCAAGCCGCGGGAGTGGGCGAGACCCAGTACTTC
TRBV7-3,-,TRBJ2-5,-,CASSLSRAEGETQYF,TGTGCCAGCAGCTTAAGTAGGGCGGAGGGGGAGACCCAGTACTTC
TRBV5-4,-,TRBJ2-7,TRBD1,CASSNRDRVNEQYF,TGTGCCAGCAGCAACCGGGACAGGGTCAACGAGCAGTACTTC
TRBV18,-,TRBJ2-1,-,CASSPTGMVGRSSYNEQFF,TGTGCCAGCTCACCAACGGGAATGGTGGGGAGGTCGTCGTACAATGAGCAGTTCTTC
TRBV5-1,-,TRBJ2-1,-,CASSFIGGSSYNEQFF,TGCGCCAGCAGCTTCATCGGCGGCAGCTCCTACAATGAGCAGTTCTTC
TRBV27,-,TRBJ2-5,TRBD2,CASSLEGGRRGETQYF,TGTGCCAGCAGTTTAGAAGGCGGGAGAAGGGGAGAGACCCAGTACTTC
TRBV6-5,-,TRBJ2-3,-,CASMRADTDTQYF,TGTGCCAGCATGAGAGCTGACACAGATACGCAGTATTTT
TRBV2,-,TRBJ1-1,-,CASSLQITQEAFF,TGTGCCAGCAGCTTACAGATCACTCAAGAAGCTTTCTTT
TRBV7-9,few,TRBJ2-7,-,CASSLGTLVDRSYEQYF,TGTGCCAGCAGCTTAGGAACGTTGGTGGACAGATCCTACGAGCAGTACTTC
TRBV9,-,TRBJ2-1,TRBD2,CASSVAAGGHTYNEQFF,TGTGCCAGCAGCGTAGCAGCGGGAGGTCACACCTACAATGAGCAGTTCTTC
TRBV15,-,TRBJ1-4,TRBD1,CATSRGTGFFNEKLFF,TGTGCCACCAGCAGGGGGACAGGGTTTTTTAATGAAAAACTGTTTTTT
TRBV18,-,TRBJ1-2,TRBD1,CASSPFDRAYGYTF,TGTGCCAGCTCACCGTTCGACAGGGCCTATGGCTACACCTTC
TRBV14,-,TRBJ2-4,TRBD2,CASSPHGERGPRNIQYF,TGTGCCAGCAGCCCCCATGGTGAGCGGGGCCCGAGGAACATTCAGTACTTC
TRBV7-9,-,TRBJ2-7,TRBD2,CASSLEGGRKPEQYF,TGTGCCAGCAGCTTAGAAGGCGGGAGGAAGCCTGAGCAGTACTTC
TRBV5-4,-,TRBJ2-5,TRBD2,CASSFSVAGGGETQYF,TGTGCCAGCAGCTTTTCCGTGGCGGGAGGTGGTGAGACCCAGTACTTC
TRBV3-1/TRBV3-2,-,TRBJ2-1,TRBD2,CASSQGGGPRNEQFF,TGTGCCAGCAGCCAAGGGGGAGGGCCGAGGAATGAGCAGTTCTTC
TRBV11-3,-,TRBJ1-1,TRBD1,CASSPQGQGAAEAFF,TGTGCCAGCAGCCCGCAGGGACAGGGGGCGGCTGAAGCTTTCTTT
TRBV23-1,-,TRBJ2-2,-,CASSQGMGENTGELFF,TGCGCCAGCAGTCAAGGTATGGGCGAGAACACCGGGGAGCTGTTTTTT
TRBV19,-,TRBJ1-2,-,CASSIIGSNYGYTF,TGTGCCAGTAGTATTATCGGGTCCAACTATGGCTACACCTTC
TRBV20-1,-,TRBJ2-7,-,CSARSGHEQYF,TGCAGTGCTAGAAGCGGACACGAGCAGTACTTC
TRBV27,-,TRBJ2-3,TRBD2,CASSSYSGSFTDTQYF,TGTGCCAGCAGTTCATATAGCGGGAGCTTCACAGATACGCAGTATTTT
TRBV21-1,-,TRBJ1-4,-,CASSKEAGTGDGREKLFF,TGTGCCAGCAGCAAAGAGGCCGGGACAGGAGACGGTAGGGAAAAACTGTTTTTT
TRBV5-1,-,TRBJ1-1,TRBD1,CASSFRQGGMNTEAFF,TGCGCCAGCAGCTTCCGGCAGGGGGGCATGAACACTGAAGCTTTCTTT
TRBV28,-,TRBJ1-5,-,CASSLRGNSNQPQHF,TGTGCCAGCAGTTTAAGGGGTAATAGCAATCAGCCCCAGCATTTT
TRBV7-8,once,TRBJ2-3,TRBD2,CASSLGGQAGGQDTQYF,TGTGCCAGCAGCTTAGGGGGCCAAGCGGGAGGGCAAGATACGCAGTATTTT
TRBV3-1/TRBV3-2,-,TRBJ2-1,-,CASSQDRYYNEQFF,TGTGCCAGCAGCCAAGATCGGTACTACAATGAGCAGTTCTTC